This passage covers 31 T cell receptor beta chains from one sample sequenced in a study of blood T cell repertoires in COVID-19. The data were produced by immunoSEQ multiplex PCR, yet TCRdb's version contains in-frame clones alone and is incomplete. This sample has 200,000 to 300,000 clones; about 91% occur once, and the top ten carry over 1.1%. Sequenced: peripheral blood. The receptors come from a man aged 80 or over with acute or convalescent COVID-19.

V gene TRBV5-5 combines with J gene TRBJ2-3, with a possible D match to TRBD2 (5 bases). Germline values: CDR1 SGHKS, CDR2 YYEKEE (reference sequence). CDR3 length: 14 amino acids. With 4 bases removed from V and 3 bases from J, the gap between germline ends came to 12 bases. The CDR3 sequence is CASSLGGPTDTQYF. CDR3 bases: TGTGCCAGCAGCCTCGGCGGGCCAACAGATACGCAGTATTTT.

The sample holds one count of this clone. The chain couples TRBV2 to TRBJ2-3, with 10 bases that match TRBD2. The CDR3 has 15 residues. Germline V gene lookup returns CDR1 SNHLY and CDR2 FYNNEI. Trimming removed 6 bases from V and 3 bases from J; junction bases left unmatched: 6. CDR3 DNA: TGTGCCAGCAGCCAAGGACTAGCGGAAACAGATACGCAGTATTTT. This translates into CASSQGLAETDTQYF.

The chain employs TRBV14 and TRBJ2-7; maybe TRBD1 (6 bases). The germline V and J ends were trimmed by 1 base and 11 bases, with 12 bases remaining between them. The CDR3 runs to 12 residues. Germline V gene lookup returns CDR1 SGHDN and CDR2 FVKESK. CDR3 region: CASSQGAGAKYF. The CDR3 DNA follows: TGTGCCAGCAGCCAAGGGGCAGGGGCGAAGTACTTC.

This chain joins TRBV3-1 (or the pseudogene TRBV3-2) and TRBJ1-2; 10 bases map to TRBD1. Losses at the gene ends were 1 base for V and 8 bases for J; bases not matched to a gene: 4. CDR3 size: 14 residues. CDR1 is LGHDT, CDR2 YNNKEL, per germline (reference sequence). CDR3 sequence: CASSQGGQGRGYTF. The CDR3 DNA follows: TGTGCCAGCAGCCAAGGGGGACAGGGGCGCGGCTACACCTTC.

A note on this clone: A junction boundary mismatches the germline segment, possibly from a read error. The rearrangement uses TRBV19 and TRBJ1-2; maybe TRBD1 (6 bases). The CDR3 totals 14 residues. Germline CDR1 LNHDA, CDR2 SQIVND (reference sequence). The CDR3 DNA sequence: TGTGCCAGTAGTTTAGACAGGCAGTCGAGTGGCTACACCTTC. Protein product: CASSLDRQSSGYTF.

The chain uses TRBV9 and TRBJ2-1; D is uncertain. The CDR3 contains 17 residues. The V gene lost 3 bases and the J gene lost 0 bases, with 16 bases spanning the gap. Per germline, CDR1 SGDLS and CDR2 YYNGEE. CDR3 nucleotide sequence: TGTGCCAGCAGCGGAAAGATAACAGTACGCTCCTACAATGAGCAGTTCTTC. It encodes CASSGKITVRSYNEQFF.

This chain links TRBV4-3 with TRBJ1-4; 9 bases are shared with TRBD1. The germline V gene encodes CDR1 LGHNA and CDR2 YSLEER. The CDR3 is made up of 15 amino acids. Trimming at V came to 4 bases and at J to 8 bases, leaving 8 bases not matched to a gene. In nucleotides, the CDR3 is TGCGCCAGCAGCCCCTCCGGACAGGGGAACGAAAAACTGTTTTTT. Protein product: CASSPSGQGNEKLFF.

The rearrangement links TRBV12-3 or TRBV12-4 to TRBJ1-4; D is possibly TRBD1 (6 bases). The ends were cut back, 3 bases at V and 7 bases at J, with 9 bases in the middle. The CDR3 runs to 13 residues. In DNA form, the CDR3 reads TGTGCCAGCAGTTTTAGGGGGGGTGAAAAACTGTTTTTT. It is translated as CASSFRGGEKLFF.

The gene calls are TRBV6-5 and TRBJ1-1; no clear D gene. The length of the CDR3 is 11 residues. Trimming removed 6 bases from V and 3 bases from J, with 5 bases in between. From germline, CDR1 is MNHEY and CDR2 SVGAGI. The CDR3 sequence is CASRRDTEAFF. In nucleotides, the CDR3 is TGTGCCAGCAGGAGGGACACTGAAGCTTTCTTT.

The chain combines TRBV14 with TRBJ1-4; D uncertain. The CDR3 contains 13 residues. Deletions cut 5 bases from V and 5 bases from J, with 9 bases between. CDR1 is SGHDN, CDR2 FVKESK, per germline. The DNA of the CDR3 is TGTGCCAGCAGCTTGGGCCTCAATGAAAAACTGTTTTTT. It is translated as CASSLGLNEKLFF.

The chain is built from TRBV19 and TRBJ2-3; D remains ambiguous. Germline values: CDR1 LNHDA, CDR2 SQIVND (reference sequence). V lost 5 bases to trimming and J lost 7 bases, with 7 bases between them. This CDR3 has 11 residues. CDR3 sequence reads: CASSHAHTQYF. The CDR3 region has the DNA TGTGCCAGTAGTCACGCGCATACGCAGTATTTT.

The rearrangement uses TRBV2 and TRBJ2-7; 7 bases line up with TRBD1. The junction had 5 bases not matched to a gene; V was cut back by 3 bases and J by 6 bases. CDR3 length: 13 amino acids. The germline V gene has CDR1 SNHLY and CDR2 FYNNEI. Here the CDR3 DNA reads TGTGCCAGCAGTGACCACAGGGGAACCGAGCAGTACTTC. Its translation is CASSDHRGTEQYF.

The chain couples TRBV7-2 to TRBJ1-4, with 8 nucleotides matching TRBD1. This CDR3 has 16 residues. J lost 8 bases, V lost 5 bases, and 13 bases had no gene match. Looked up from germline, CDR1 is SGHTA and CDR2 is FQGNSA. The CDR3 protein is CASSQYPDRAVEKLFF. The CDR3 DNA sequence: TGTGCCAGCAGCCAATACCCGGACAGGGCGGTGGAAAAACTGTTTTTT.

This chain joins TRBV9 and TRBJ2-2, with 9 bases fitting TRBD1. Trimming removed 3 bases from V and 4 bases from J; junction bases left unmatched: 7. Germline assignment: CDR1 SGDLS and CDR2 YYNGEE. This CDR3 spans 16 amino acids. CDR3 in amino acids: CASSERRQGVTGELFF. CDR3 bases: TGTGCCAGCAGCGAACGTCGACAGGGGGTCACCGGGGAGCTGTTTTTT. The variable domain in full, completed from reference TRBV9 and TRBJ2-2, reads DSGVTQTPKHLITATGQRVTLRCSPRSGDLSVYWYQQSLDQGLQFLIQYYNGEERAKGNILERFSAQQFPDLHSELNLSSLELGDSALYFCASSERRQGVTGELFFGEGSRLTVL.

J is TRBJ2-7 and V is TRBV5-4; D possibly corresponds to TRBD2 (6 bases). From germline, CDR1 is SGHNT and CDR2 YYREEE (reference sequence). V lost 4 bases and J lost 2, with 16 bases in between. The CDR3 covers 15 residues. The CDR3 nucleotides are TGTGCCAGCAGCCCATGGGCAGGAGGGACCTACGAGCAGTACTTC. Translation: CASSPWAGGTYEQYF.

The chain joins TRBV2 to TRBJ2-7, with 14 bases lining up with TRBD2. Germline loops: CDR1 SNHLY, CDR2 FYNNEI. This CDR3 has 15 residues. Trimming took 10 bases from V and 7 from J; bases not matched to a gene: 12. The CDR3 here is CATEGLAGVPREQYF. CDR3 bases: TGTGCCACCGAGGGACTAGCGGGGGTTCCTCGGGAGCAGTACTTC.

This chain uses TRBV28 with TRBJ2-1; 9 nucleotides match TRBD1. Germline assignment: CDR1 MDHEN and CDR2 SYDVKM. Unmatched junction bases numbered 6, after V lost 0 bases and J lost 6 bases. This CDR3 comprises 16 residues. CDR3 bases: TGTGCCAGCAGTTTATGGGGGACAGGGCCGCGCAATGAGCAGTTCTTC. Protein sequence: CASSLWGTGPRNEQFF.

J is TRBJ2-2 and V is TRBV7-2, with a possible D match to TRBD1 (5 bases). The CDR3 sequence is 14 residues long. V was pared by 7 bases and J by 3 bases, with 12 bases between. Germline V gene lookup returns CDR1 SGHTA and CDR2 FQGNSA. DNA for the CDR3: TGTGCCAGCACTCCTCAGGGTCACACCGGGGAGCTGTTTTTT. This codes for CASTPQGHTGELFF.

This clone was picked up a small number of times. The genes are TRBV7-2 and TRBJ2-2; D perhaps matches TRBD1 (5 bases). The length of the CDR3 is 14 residues. Looked up from germline, CDR1 is SGHTA and CDR2 is FQGNSA. Trimming pared 5 bases from V and 0 bases from J, leaving 7 bases between. The CDR3 DNA sequence: TGTGCCAGCAGCCAGACAGCGAACACCGGGGAGCTGTTTTTT. The encoded protein is CASSQTANTGELFF.

The genes are TRBV12-3 or TRBV12-4 and TRBJ1-4; D uncertain. This CDR3 contains 13 residues. Deletions cut 6 bases from V and 7 bases from J, with 12 bases between. Here the CDR3 reads CASSTLTSEKLFF. CDR3 in DNA: TGTGCCAGCAGCACCCTAACGAGTGAAAAACTGTTTTTT.

The chain has TRBV11-1 and TRBJ2-3, with D possibly matching TRBD1 (5 bases). This CDR3 spans 15 amino acids. Germline loops: CDR1 SGHAT, CDR2 FQDESV (reference sequence). V shed 1 base and J shed 7 bases, with 15 bases lying between them. The CDR3 loop is CASSLVGRALNTQYF. The DNA of the CDR3 is TGTGCCAGCAGCTTAGTTGGCAGGGCACTAAATACGCAGTATTTT.

This clone was observed a handful of times. V usage is TRBV5-1 and J usage is TRBJ1-6, with D possibly being TRBD1 (6 bases). The CDR3 has 14 amino acids. Germline CDR1 reads SGHRS; CDR2 reads YFSETQ. V was clipped by 0 bases and J by 9 bases, with 10 bases between them. The CDR3 sequence is CASSLGQDSSPLHF. In DNA, the CDR3 is TGCGCCAGCAGCTTGGGACAGGACAGTTCACCCCTCCACTTT.

This rearrangement joins TRBV5-4 to TRBJ2-7; possibly TRBD2 for D (6 bases). V lost 4 bases, J lost 7 bases, and 21 bases lay in between. The CDR3 loop spans 15 amino acids. CDR1 and CDR2 (germline): SGHNT, YYREEE (reference sequence). The CDR3 DNA reads as TGTGCCAGCAGCCCCCCCGGGACTCAATCTAAGGAGCAGTACTTC. Translation: CASSPPGTQSKEQYF.

This clone turned up a few times. The V and J genes are TRBV10-1 and TRBJ2-7; unclear D gene. CDR1 is WNHNN and CDR2 is SYGVQD in the germline V gene (reference sequence). V was shortened by 2 bases and J by 3 bases, with 14 bases between the two germline ends. There are 15 residues in the CDR3. CDR3 DNA: TGCGCCAGCAGTGAGAGTGCAGGCGAGTGCTACGAGCAGTACTTC. Its translation: CASSESAGECYEQYF.

This sequence joins TRBV28 and TRBJ2-3; a weak D match, TRBD1 (5 bases). The V end was cut by 6 bases, the J end by 0 bases, with 13 bases between. This CDR3 has 15 residues. From germline, CDR1 is MDHEN and CDR2 SYDVKM. This CDR3 reads CASSSRASSTDTQYF. The CDR3 DNA is TGTGCCAGCAGCTCCAGGGCCTCTAGCACAGATACGCAGTATTTT.

This chain uses TRBV7-8 with TRBJ2-7; D is tentatively TRBD1 or TRBD2 (6 bases each). Trimming took off 5 bases at V and 4 bases at J, with 12 bases between the two ends. This CDR3 contains 13 residues. The germline V gene has CDR1 SGHVS and CDR2 FQNEAQ. The CDR3 is CASSQGTLYEQYF. The CDR3 DNA sequence: TGTGCCAGCAGCCAGGGGACTTTATACGAGCAGTACTTC.

The V and J genes are TRBV6-2 or TRBV6-3 and TRBJ2-2; D remains unclear. Trimming removed 0 bases from V and 15 bases from J, with 11 bases in between. The germline V gene encodes CDR1 MNHEY and CDR2 SVGEGT. The CDR3 has 12 amino acids. The chain's CDR3 is CASSYSAGWVFF. The CDR3 DNA reads TGTGCCAGCAGTTACTCAGCAGGATGGGTGTTTTTT.

This clone occurred a few times. This chain links TRBV9 with TRBJ2-1; 10 bases align to TRBD2. The CDR3 loop spans 16 amino acids. Germline V gene lookup returns CDR1 SGDLS and CDR2 YYNGEE. V gave up 4 bases and J gave up 5 bases; unmatched junction bases: 9. The DNA of the CDR3 is TGTGCCAGCAGCCCCTTTACCGGGACTAGCGACAATGAGCAGTTCTTC. Protein product: CASSPFTGTSDNEQFF.

The chain joins TRBV5-5 to TRBJ1-3; D is ambiguous. In germline, CDR1 is SGHKS, CDR2 YYEKEE (reference sequence). Between the trimmed V and J ends, which lost 4 bases and 0 bases, there was a span of 8 bases. The CDR3 has 14 residues. The CDR3 region has the DNA TGTGCCAGCAGCCCAGGCTTCTCTGGAAACACCATATATTTT. This codes for CASSPGFSGNTIYF.

This chain uses TRBV19 with TRBJ1-1; D call uncertain. Germline CDR1 and CDR2: LNHDA and SQIVND (reference sequence). V lost 3 bases to trimming and J lost 6 bases, with 17 bases between them. The CDR3 sequence is 15 residues long. CDR3 bases: TGTGCCAGTAGTATTGATTTCGGGGAAAGCGCTGAAGCTTTCTTT. Its protein product is CASSIDFGESAEAFF.

The chain employs TRBV10-3 and TRBJ2-3, with 9 bases lining up with TRBD1. This CDR3 contains 15 residues. V lost 4 bases, J lost 2 bases, and 4 bases stayed unmatched. Germline assignment: CDR1 ENHRY and CDR2 SYGVKD. CDR3 amino acids: CAISGDRDSTDTQYF. The DNA for the CDR3 is TGTGCCATCAGTGGGGACAGGGATTCCACAGATACGCAGTATTTT.